What follows is one TCR beta chain and its context. The entry originates in a study of blood T cell repertoires in COVID-19. Study in general: COVID-19 samples from acute and convalescent phases originated in the United States, Italy and Spain.

Authors' data handling: Amplification with reference gene primers provided the estimates of nucleated cell counts. TCRdb's table, derived via immunoSEQ multiplex PCR, lists solely in-frame clones and lacks some. The V and J calls and clone size are taken from that table; D and trimming were inferred from the DNA. The sample includes some 50,000 clones, approximately 90% of them seen just once. V lost 1 base and J 4 bases, leaving 12 bases between the germline ends. Germline values: CDR1 SGHRS, CDR2 YFSETQ. This CDR3 is 16 amino acids long. V usage is TRBV5-1 and J usage is TRBJ2-6; possible D gene TRBD1, 7 bases. Sequenced input: peripheral blood. The TCR sequence derives from a man in his 60s with acute or convalescent COVID-19. The CDR3 sequence: CASSLPRGDGANVLTF. Here the CDR3 DNA reads TGCGCCAGCAGCTTGCCCAGGGGGGACGGGGCCAACGTCCTGACTTTC.